The 21 T cell receptor beta chains presented below share a single source sample, sequenced in a study of graft-versus-host responses after intestinal transplantation. These receptors have no known antigen. Assay used: immunoSEQ multiplex PCR; TCRdb lists only in-frame clones, some missing. Seen here are tens of thousands of clones, around 86% observed once, and the top ten hold about 8%. The specimen was unstimulated CD8+ T cells sorted from spleen or lymph node cells, collected before transplant. The receptors come from a human donor who was the organ donor for an intestinal transplant.

The rearrangement joins TRBV7-9 to TRBJ2-1; weak D call: TRBD2 (5 bases). The germline V gene encodes CDR1 SEHNR and CDR2 FQNEAQ (reference sequence). Deletions cut 1 base from V and 10 bases from J, with 14 bases between. CDR3 length: 14 residues. The CDR3 protein is CASSLVVGGIEQFF. The CDR3 DNA reads as TGTGCCAGCAGCTTAGTTGTTGGAGGCATCGAGCAGTTCTTC.

The chain is built from TRBV25-1 and TRBJ2-7; the D is unclear. The CDR3 is made up of 14 amino acids. Germline V gene sequence: CDR1 MGHDK, CDR2 SYGVNS. V lost 0 bases, J lost 2 bases, and 8 bases lay in between. The CDR3 here is CASSEYLFPYEQYF. The CDR3 DNA sequence: TGTGCCAGCAGTGAATATCTGTTCCCCTACGAGCAGTACTTC.

The chain carries TRBV7-3 and TRBJ2-1; 7 nucleotides agree with TRBD2. The germline gives CDR1 SGHTA, CDR2 FQGTGA. This CDR3 is built from 11 residues. V gave up 5 bases and J gave up 9 bases; unmatched junction bases: 1. CDR3 DNA: TGTGCCAGCAGCGGGGAGGGTGAGCAGTTCTTC. This codes for CASSGEGEQFF.

The count of this clone is one. The chain carries TRBV5-1 and TRBJ2-3, with 8 bases aligning to TRBD2. The CDR3 sequence is 16 residues long. Germline V gives CDR1 SGHRS, CDR2 YFSETQ. V was clipped by 0 bases and J by 2 bases; unmatched bases: 5. In DNA, the CDR3 is TGCGCCAGCAGCTTGGAGACTAGCGCCGACACAGATACGCAGTATTTT. Its protein product is CASSLETSADTDTQYF.

The chain recombines TRBV19 with TRBJ1-1; 7 bases fit TRBD1. Trimming at V came to 7 bases and at J to 4 bases, leaving 3 bases not matched to a gene. The CDR3 is made up of 12 amino acids. Germline-derived CDR1 and CDR2 are LNHDA and SQIVND (reference sequence). DNA of the CDR3: TGTGCCAGTACAAAGGGGGCCACTGAAGCTTTCTTT. Encoded protein: CASTKGATEAFF.

This clone was seen only once. Other nucleotide sequences from this sample produce the same CDR3. The chain uses TRBV9 and TRBJ2-7; D is possibly TRBD2 (6 bases). Trimming shortened V by 0 bases and J by 5 bases, and 9 bases separated the two germline ends. Germline V CDR1 and CDR2: SGDLS, YYNGEE. The CDR3 covers 13 residues. The CDR3 sequence is CASSVGGGDEQYF. The DNA of the CDR3 is TGTGCCAGCAGCGTAGGTGGAGGGGACGAGCAGTACTTC.

V usage is TRBV7-3 and J usage is TRBJ1-2; D may be TRBD1 (5 bases). V dropped 7 bases and J dropped 5 bases, with 14 bases sitting between them. Germline CDR1 and CDR2: SGHTA and FQGTGA. The CDR3 is made up of 13 amino acids. CDR3 loop: CASMGGILYGYTF. In DNA form, the CDR3 reads TGTGCCAGCATGGGGGGGATACTATATGGCTACACCTTC.

This chain joins TRBV5-1 and TRBJ1-1; TRBD1 is a possible D gene (5 bases). Germline-derived CDR1 and CDR2 are SGHRS and YFSETQ. This CDR3 contains 15 residues. Trimming stripped 3 bases from V and 1 base from J, with 13 bases between. The CDR3 sequence: CASSSGRVSNTEAFF. The CDR3 DNA sequence: TGCGCCAGCAGCTCGGGACGGGTCTCGAACACTGAAGCTTTCTTT.

The chain recombines TRBV7-3 with TRBJ2-1; TRBD1 aligns across 10 bases. The germline V gene has CDR1 SGHTA and CDR2 FQGTGA. The CDR3 spans 15 residues. Germline trimming cut 1 base from V and 5 bases from J; bases unmatched to any gene: 2. CDR3 amino acids: CASSLRQGADNEQFF. The CDR3 coding sequence is TGTGCCAGCAGCTTAAGACAGGGGGCGGACAATGAGCAGTTCTTC.

The chain uses TRBV30 and TRBJ2-7; D is perhaps TRBD2 (5 bases). The CDR3 is 13 amino acids. CDR1 and CDR2 from the germline V gene are GTSNPN and SVGIG (reference sequence). CDR3 DNA: TGTGCGCGGAGGTCCAAGGGCTCGGACGAGCAGTACTTC. Amino acid sequence: CARRSKGSDEQYF. Full variable domain (outside the CDR3, taken from reference TRBV30 and TRBJ2-7): SQTIHQWPATLVQPVGSPLSLECTVEGTSNPNLYWYRQAAGRGLQLLFYSVGIGQISSEVPQNLSASRPQDRQFILSSKKLLLSDSGFYLCARRSKGSDEQYFGPGTRLTVT.

The J gene is TRBJ2-5, the V gene TRBV4-1; possibly TRBD1 for D (5 bases). The assigned J gene may be wrong: the sequence end matches TRBJ2-7 better. CDR3 length: 13 amino acids. CDR1 and CDR2 (germline): MGHRA, YSYEKL. CDR3 sequence reads: CASSQVPGYEQYF. CDR3 DNA sequence: TGCGCCAGCAGCCAAGTTCCAGGGTACGAGCAGTACTTC.

The chain links TRBV27 to TRBJ2-2; the match to TRBD1 covers 10 bases. The V segment lost 10 bases and the J segment 0 bases; nucleotides outside the gene matches: 8. The CDR3 contains 16 residues. Germline V gives CDR1 MNHEY, CDR2 SMNVEV (reference sequence). The CDR3 bases are TGTGCCACCACTGGAGGGACAGGGGCGAACACCGGGGAGCTGTTTTTT. This sequence encodes CATTGGTGANTGELFF.

The rearrangement uses TRBV4-2 and TRBJ1-2; D might be TRBD1 (6 bases). The CDR3 spans 14 residues. CDR1 LGHNA and CDR2 YNFKEQ come from the germline V gene. The V and J ends lost 5 bases and 3 bases respectively, with 13 bases between them. CDR3 DNA: TGTGCCAGCAGCATCCAGGGGTCTGACTATGGCTACACCTTC. Its translation: CASSIQGSDYGYTF.

A remark on this clone: A junction boundary mismatches the germline segment, possibly from a read error. DNA for the CDR3: TGTGCCAGCAGATGGGGTCTGGCGACAGTTGTGTCCTTC. Translating gives CASRWGLATVVSF. The chain is built from TRBV28 and TRBJ1-2, with D tentatively TRBD1 (5 bases). The germline CDR1 and CDR2 sequences are MDHEN and SYDVKM. The CDR3 runs to 13 residues.

This chain joins TRBV5-5 and TRBJ1-2; TRBD1 might be the D (5 bases). The V end was cut by 4 bases, the J end by 1 base, with 8 bases between. CDR3 length: 13 amino acids. Germline lookup yields CDR1 SGHKS and CDR2 YYEKEE (reference sequence). The CDR3 nucleotides are TGTGCCAGCAGCCCGGGACTTAACTATGGCTACACCTTC. This sequence encodes CASSPGLNYGYTF.

The chain carries TRBV6-7 and TRBJ1-4, with 7 bases identical to TRBD1. TRBV6-7 is treated as an ORF (open reading frame) with a function not yet certain. With V trimmed by 2 bases and J by 2 bases, 8 bases remained unmatched. The CDR3 length is 17 residues. CDR3 residues: CASSYPQGVWTNEKLFF. In nucleotides, the CDR3 is TGTGCCAGCAGTTACCCGCAGGGGGTTTGGACTAATGAAAAACTGTTTTTT.

The genes are TRBV4-2 and TRBJ2-3; 9 bases agree with TRBD2. The CDR3 length is 16 residues. The germline gives CDR1 LGHNA, CDR2 YNFKEQ. Germline trimming cut 0 bases from V and 7 bases from J; bases unmatched to any gene: 8. The CDR3 DNA is TGTGCCAGCAGCCAAGACGGGGCGGGGGGGCCGAATACGCAGTATTTT. This encodes CASSQDGAGGPNTQYF.

The V call is TRBV5-5, the J call TRBJ1-4; a weak D match, TRBD1 (5 bases). CDR1 and CDR2 from the germline V gene are SGHKS and YYEKEE (reference sequence). The V gene lost 0 bases and the J gene lost 4 bases, with 7 bases spanning the gap. The CDR3 length is 14 residues. CDR3 in DNA: TGTGCCAGCAGCTTGGGAGGGGATAATGAAAAACTGTTTTTT. The encoded protein is CASSLGGDNEKLFF. The full variable domain, its missing parts supplied by reference TRBV5-5 and TRBJ1-4, is DAGVTQSPTHLIKTRGQQVTLRCSPISGHKSVSWYQQVLGQGPQFIFQYYEKEERGRGNFPDRFSARQFPNYSSELNVNALLLGDSALYLCASSLGGDNEKLFFGSGTQLSVL.

The chain couples TRBV4-1 to TRBJ2-1; 9 positions agree with TRBD2. Germline V CDR1 and CDR2: MGHRA, YSYEKL. Unmatched junction bases numbered 11, after V lost 0 bases and J lost 8 bases. CDR3 length: 17 amino acids. The CDR3 bases are TGCGCCAGCAGCCAAGAACCCCTAGCGGGGACCTTGCATGAGCAGTTCTTC. It is translated as CASSQEPLAGTLHEQFF.

V usage is TRBV4-1 and J usage is TRBJ2-7; D possibly corresponds to TRBD1 (5 bases). V dropped 1 base and J dropped 6 bases, with 19 bases sitting between them. Germline V lookup: CDR1 MGHRA, CDR2 YSYEKL. CDR3 size: 16 residues. The CDR3 nucleotides read TGCGCCAGCAGCCAAGGACTTGGGGCTCCCTGGAGCGAGCAGTACTTC. It yields the protein CASSQGLGAPWSEQYF.

The CDR3 sequence: CASSLSGGTEAFF. The CDR3 nucleotides read TGTGCCAGCAGTTTATCAGGGGGCACTGAAGCTTTCTTT. This chain joins TRBV27 and TRBJ1-1, with a tentative D call TRBD1 (6 bases). The V gene lost 0 bases and the J gene lost 4 bases, with 6 bases spanning the gap. CDR1 and CDR2 from the germline V gene are MNHEY and SMNVEV (reference sequence). The CDR3 spans 13 residues.